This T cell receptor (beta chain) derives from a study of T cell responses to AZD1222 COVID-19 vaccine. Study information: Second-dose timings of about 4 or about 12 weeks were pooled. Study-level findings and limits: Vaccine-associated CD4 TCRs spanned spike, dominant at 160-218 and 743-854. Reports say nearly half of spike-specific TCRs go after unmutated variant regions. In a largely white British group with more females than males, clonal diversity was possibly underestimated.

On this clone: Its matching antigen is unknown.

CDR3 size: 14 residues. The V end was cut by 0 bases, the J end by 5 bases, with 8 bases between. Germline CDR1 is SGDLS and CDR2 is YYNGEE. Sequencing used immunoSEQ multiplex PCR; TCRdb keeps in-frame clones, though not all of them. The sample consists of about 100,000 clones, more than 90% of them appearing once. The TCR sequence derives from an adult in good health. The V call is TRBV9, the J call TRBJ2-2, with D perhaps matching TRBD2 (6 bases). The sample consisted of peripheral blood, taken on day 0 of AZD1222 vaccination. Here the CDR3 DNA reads TGTGCCAGCAGCGTAGGGGGGAGGACCGGGGAGCTGTTTTTT. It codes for CASSVGGRTGELFF. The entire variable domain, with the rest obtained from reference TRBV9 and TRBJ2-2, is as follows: DSGVTQTPKHLITATGQRVTLRCSPRSGDLSVYWYQQSLDQGLQFLIQYYNGEERAKGNILERFSAQQFPDLHSELNLSSLELGDSALYFCASSVGGRTGELFFGEGSRLTVL.